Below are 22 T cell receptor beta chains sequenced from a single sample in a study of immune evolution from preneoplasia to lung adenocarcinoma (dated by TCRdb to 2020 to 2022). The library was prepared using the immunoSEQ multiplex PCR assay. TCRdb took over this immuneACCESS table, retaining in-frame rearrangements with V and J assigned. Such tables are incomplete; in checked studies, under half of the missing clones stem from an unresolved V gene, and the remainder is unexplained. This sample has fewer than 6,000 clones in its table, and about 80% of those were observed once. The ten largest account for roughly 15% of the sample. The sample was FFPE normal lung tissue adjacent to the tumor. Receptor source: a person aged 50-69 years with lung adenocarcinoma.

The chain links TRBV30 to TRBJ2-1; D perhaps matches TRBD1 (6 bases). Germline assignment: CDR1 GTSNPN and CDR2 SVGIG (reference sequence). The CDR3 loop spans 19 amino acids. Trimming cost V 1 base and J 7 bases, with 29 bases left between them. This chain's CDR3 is CAWSELEAMGAARPNEQFF. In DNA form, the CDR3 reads TGTGCCTGGAGTGAGTTAGAGGCGATGGGGGCCGCGCGGCCAAATGAGCAGTTCTTC.

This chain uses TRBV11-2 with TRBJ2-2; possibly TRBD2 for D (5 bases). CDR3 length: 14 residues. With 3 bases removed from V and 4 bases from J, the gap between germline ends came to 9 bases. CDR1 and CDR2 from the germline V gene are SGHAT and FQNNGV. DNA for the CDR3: TGTGCCAGCAGCTTTGGGGAGACCACCGGGGAGCTGTTTTTT. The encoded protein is CASSFGETTGELFF. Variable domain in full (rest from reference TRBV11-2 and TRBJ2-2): EAGVAQSPRYKIIEKRQSVAFWCNPISGHATLYWYQQILGQGPKLLIQFQNNGVVDDSQLPKDRFSAERLKGVDSTLKIQPAKLEDSAVYLCASSFGETTGELFFGEGSRLTVL.

CDR3 residues: CASRHGGNDGYTF. Written as DNA, the CDR3 is TGTGCCAGCAGACACGGGGGGAACGATGGCTACACCTTC. The genes are TRBV6-5 and TRBJ1-2; a weak D match, TRBD1 (5 bases). The germline CDR1 and CDR2 sequences are MNHEY and SVGAGI. V was shortened by 6 bases and J by 6 bases, with 14 bases between the two germline ends. The CDR3 spans 13 residues.

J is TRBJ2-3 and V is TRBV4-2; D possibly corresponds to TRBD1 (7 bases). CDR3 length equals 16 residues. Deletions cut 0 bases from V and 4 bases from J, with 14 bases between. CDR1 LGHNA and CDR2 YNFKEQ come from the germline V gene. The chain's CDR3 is CASSQDLTRGPDTQYF. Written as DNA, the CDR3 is TGTGCCAGCAGCCAAGATCTGACTAGGGGGCCAGATACGCAGTATTTT.

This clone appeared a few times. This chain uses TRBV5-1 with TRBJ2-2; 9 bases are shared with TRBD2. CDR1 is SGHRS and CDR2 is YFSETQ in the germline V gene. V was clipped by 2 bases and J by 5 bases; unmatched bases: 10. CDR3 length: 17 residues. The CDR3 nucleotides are TGCGCCAGCAGCTTCGCTAGCGGGGCCGTGGGGACCGGGGAGCTGTTTTTT. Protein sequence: CASSFASGAVGTGELFF.

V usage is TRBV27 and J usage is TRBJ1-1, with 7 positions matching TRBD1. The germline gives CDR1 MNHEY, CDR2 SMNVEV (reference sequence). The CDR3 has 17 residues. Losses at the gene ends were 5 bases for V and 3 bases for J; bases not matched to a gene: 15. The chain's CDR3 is CASSPTGMRKGYTEAFF. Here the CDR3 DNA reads TGTGCCAGCAGTCCGACAGGGATGAGAAAGGGGTACACTGAAGCTTTCTTT.

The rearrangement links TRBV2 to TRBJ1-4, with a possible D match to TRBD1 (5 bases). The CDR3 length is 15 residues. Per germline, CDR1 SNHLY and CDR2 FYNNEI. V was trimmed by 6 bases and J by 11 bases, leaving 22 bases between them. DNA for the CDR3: TGTGCCAGCAGGACTGGGACCGGCGACGGTGGGAAACTGTTTTTT. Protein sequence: CASRTGTGDGGKLFF. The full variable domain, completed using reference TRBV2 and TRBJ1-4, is EPEVTQTPSHQVTQMGQEVILRCVPISNHLYFYWYRQILGQKVEFLVSFYNNEISEKSEIFDDQFSVERPDGSNFTLKIRSTKLEDSAMYFCASRTGTGDGGKLFFGSGTQLSVL.

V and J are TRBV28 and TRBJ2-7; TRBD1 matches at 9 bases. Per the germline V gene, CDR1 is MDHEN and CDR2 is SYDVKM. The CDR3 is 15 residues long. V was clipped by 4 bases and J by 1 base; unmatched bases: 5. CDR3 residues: CASSSGQGRSYEQYF. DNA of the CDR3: TGTGCCAGCAGTTCGGGACAGGGAAGGTCCTACGAGCAGTACTTC.

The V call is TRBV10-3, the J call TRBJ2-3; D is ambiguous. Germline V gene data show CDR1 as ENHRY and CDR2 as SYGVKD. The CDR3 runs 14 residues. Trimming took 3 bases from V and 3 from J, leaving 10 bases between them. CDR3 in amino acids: CAISEVVQTDTQYF. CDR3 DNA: TGTGCCATCAGTGAAGTAGTTCAGACAGATACGCAGTATTTT.

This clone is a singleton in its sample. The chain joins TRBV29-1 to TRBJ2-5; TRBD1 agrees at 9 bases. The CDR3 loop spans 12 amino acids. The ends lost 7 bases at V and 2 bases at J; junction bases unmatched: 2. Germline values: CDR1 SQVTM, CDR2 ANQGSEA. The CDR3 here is CSADRGQETQYF. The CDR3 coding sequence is TGCAGCGCCGACAGGGGGCAAGAGACCCAGTACTTC.

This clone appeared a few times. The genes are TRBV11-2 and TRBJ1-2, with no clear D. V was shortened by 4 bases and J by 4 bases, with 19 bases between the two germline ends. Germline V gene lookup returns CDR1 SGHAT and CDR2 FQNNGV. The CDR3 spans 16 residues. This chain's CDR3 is CASSSGTGSRGYGYTF. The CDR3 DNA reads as TGTGCCAGCAGCTCCGGCACGGGGAGCAGAGGCTATGGCTACACCTTC.

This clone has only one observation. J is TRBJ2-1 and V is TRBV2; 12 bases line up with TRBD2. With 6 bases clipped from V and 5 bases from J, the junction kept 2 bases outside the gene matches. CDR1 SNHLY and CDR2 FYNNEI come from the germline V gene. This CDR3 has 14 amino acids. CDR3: CASSRTSGDNEQFF. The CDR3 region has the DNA TGTGCCAGCAGCCGGACTAGCGGGGACAATGAGCAGTTCTTC.

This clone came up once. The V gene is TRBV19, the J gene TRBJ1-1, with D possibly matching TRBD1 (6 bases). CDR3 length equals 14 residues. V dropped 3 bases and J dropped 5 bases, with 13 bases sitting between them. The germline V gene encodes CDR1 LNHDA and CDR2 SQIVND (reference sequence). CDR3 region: CASSIQGRGTEAFF. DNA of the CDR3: TGTGCCAGTAGTATCCAGGGGCGAGGGACTGAAGCTTTCTTT. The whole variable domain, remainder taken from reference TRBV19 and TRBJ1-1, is DGGITQSPKYLFRKEGQNVTLSCEQNLNHDAMYWYRQDPGQGLRLIYYSQIVNDFQKGDIAEGYSVSREKKESFPLTVTSAQKNPTAFYLCASSIQGRGTEAFFGQGTRLTVV.

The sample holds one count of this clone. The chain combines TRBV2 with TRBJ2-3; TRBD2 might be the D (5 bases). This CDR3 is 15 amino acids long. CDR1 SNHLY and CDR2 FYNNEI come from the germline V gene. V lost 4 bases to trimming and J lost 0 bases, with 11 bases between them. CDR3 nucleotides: TGTGCCAGCAGTGGGCTAGCCATCAGCACAGATACGCAGTATTTT. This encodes CASSGLAISTDTQYF. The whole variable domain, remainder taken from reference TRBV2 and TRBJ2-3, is EPEVTQTPSHQVTQMGQEVILRCVPISNHLYFYWYRQILGQKVEFLVSFYNNEISEKSEIFDDQFSVERPDGSNFTLKIRSTKLEDSAMYFCASSGLAISTDTQYFGPGTRLTVL.

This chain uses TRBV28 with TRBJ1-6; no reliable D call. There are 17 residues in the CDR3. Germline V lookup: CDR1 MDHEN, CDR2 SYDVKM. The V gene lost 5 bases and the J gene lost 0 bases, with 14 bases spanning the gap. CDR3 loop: CASSGESRSSYNSPLHF. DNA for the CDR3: TGTGCCAGCAGTGGGGAGTCCCGTAGCTCCTATAATTCACCCCTCCACTTT.

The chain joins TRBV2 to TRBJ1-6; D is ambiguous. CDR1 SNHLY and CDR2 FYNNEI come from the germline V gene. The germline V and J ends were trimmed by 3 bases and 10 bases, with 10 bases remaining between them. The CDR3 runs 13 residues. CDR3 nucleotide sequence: TGTGCCAGCAGTGACACCTTAGGGTCACCCCTCCACTTT. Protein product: CASSDTLGSPLHF.

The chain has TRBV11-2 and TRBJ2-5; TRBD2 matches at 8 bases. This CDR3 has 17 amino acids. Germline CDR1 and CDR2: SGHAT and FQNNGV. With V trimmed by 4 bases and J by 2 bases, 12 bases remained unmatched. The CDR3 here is CASSSRTSPDLQETQYF. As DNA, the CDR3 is TGTGCCAGCAGCTCGCGGACTAGCCCCGATCTGCAAGAGACCCAGTACTTC.

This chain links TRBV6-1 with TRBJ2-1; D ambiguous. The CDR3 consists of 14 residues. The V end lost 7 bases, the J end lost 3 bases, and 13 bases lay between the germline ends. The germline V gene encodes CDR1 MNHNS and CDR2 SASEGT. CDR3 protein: CASTDGGGYNEQFF. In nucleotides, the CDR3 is TGTGCCAGCACGGACGGCGGTGGCTACAATGAGCAGTTCTTC.

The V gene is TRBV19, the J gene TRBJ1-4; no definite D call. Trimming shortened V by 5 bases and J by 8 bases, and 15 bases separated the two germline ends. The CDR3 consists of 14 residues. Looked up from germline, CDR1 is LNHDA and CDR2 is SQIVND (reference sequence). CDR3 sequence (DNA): TGTGCCAGTAGTGAGACGGTACTGACGGAAAAACTGTTTTTT. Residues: CASSETVLTEKLFF. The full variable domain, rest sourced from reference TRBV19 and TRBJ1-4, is DGGITQSPKYLFRKEGQNVTLSCEQNLNHDAMYWYRQDPGQGLRLIYYSQIVNDFQKGDIAEGYSVSREKKESFPLTVTSAQKNPTAFYLCASSETVLTEKLFFGSGTQLSVL.

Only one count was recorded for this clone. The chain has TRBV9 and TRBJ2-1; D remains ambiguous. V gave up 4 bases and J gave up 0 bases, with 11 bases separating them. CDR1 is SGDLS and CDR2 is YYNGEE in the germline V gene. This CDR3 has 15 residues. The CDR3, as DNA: TGTGCCAGCAGCCTCCGACTTAACTCCTACAATGAGCAGTTCTTC. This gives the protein CASSLRLNSYNEQFF.

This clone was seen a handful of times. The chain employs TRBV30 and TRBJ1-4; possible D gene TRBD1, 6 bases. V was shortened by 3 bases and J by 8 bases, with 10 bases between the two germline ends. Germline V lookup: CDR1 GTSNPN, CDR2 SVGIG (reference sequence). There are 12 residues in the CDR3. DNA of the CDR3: TGTGCCTGGAGACAGGGTGACGAAAAACTGTTTTTT. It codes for CAWRQGDEKLFF.

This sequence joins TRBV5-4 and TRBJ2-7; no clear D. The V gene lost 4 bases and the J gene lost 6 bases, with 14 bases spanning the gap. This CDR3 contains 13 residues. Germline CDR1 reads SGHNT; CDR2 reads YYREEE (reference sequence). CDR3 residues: CASSPGQAFEQYF. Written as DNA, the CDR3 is TGTGCCAGCAGCCCCGGCCAGGCTTTCGAGCAGTACTTC.